This T cell receptor beta chain was recorded in a study of cytomegalovirus exposure and HLA in healthy donors. Study outcomes and limitations: A later analysis by the authors found several of the most significant clusters apparently linked to common viral pathogens. Most subjects' HLA-A and HLA-B alleles were reportedly predicted from TCR beta sequences.

Concerning this clone: Its antigen is unidentified.

This CDR3 has 15 residues. J was trimmed by 1 base and V by 1 base; bases with no gene match: 2. The V gene's germline CDR1 is SGHTA and CDR2 FQGNSA. Vbeta (60) and Jbeta (13) primers were used in the PCR. Produced via immunoSEQ multiplex PCR; TCRdb's table is partial and in-frame only. The sample records under 100,000 clones, 79% being singletons. The chain has TRBV7-2 and TRBJ2-7; 9 bases are a match to TRBD1. The origin of this receptor is a man aged 25 to 40 in good health and CMV-seronegative. Sequencing was performed on PBMCs. DNA of the CDR3: TGTGCCAGCAGCTTAGGGGGGACAGGGTCCTACGAGCAGTACTTC. It specifies CASSLGGTGSYEQYF.